Included here is one TCR beta chain sequence, with context. The data originate from a study of blood T cell repertoires in COVID-19. On the study more broadly: Material from acute and convalescent COVID-19 was sourced from the United States, Italy and Spain.

Germline V CDR1 and CDR2: LNHDA, SQIVND (reference sequence). The CDR3 spans 14 residues. Trimming left V 9 bases short and J 3 bases short, with 17 bases between. Seattle cases were enrolled at active infection and followed longitudinally. Generated by immunoSEQ multiplex PCR, the TCRdb table keeps only in-frame clones and is missing some. Of 200,000 to 250,000 clones in the sample, 65% to 85% were seen once. The TCR was taken from a woman aged 25-40 years with COVID-19, enrolled during active disease. Sample: peripheral blood. The genes are TRBV19 and TRBJ1-1, with a possible D match to TRBD1 (5 bases). As DNA, the CDR3 is TGTGCCAGCTCCGGGACTCCTTTTTACACTGAAGCTTTCTTT. This gives the protein CASSGTPFYTEAFF. Drawing the rest from reference TRBV19 and TRBJ1-1, the complete variable domain is DGGITQSPKYLFRKEGQNVTLSCEQNLNHDAMYWYRQDPGQGLRLIYYSQIVNDFQKGDIAEGYSVSREKKESFPLTVTSAQKNPTAFYLCASSGTPFYTEAFFGQGTRLTVV.